The 30 T cell receptor beta chains below come from one sample, sequenced in a study of identical twins. TCRdb re-analysed the 5' RACE reads in MiXCR, keeping a single row per CDR3 protein. The sample consists of approximately 210,000 distinct CDR3 sequences, about a sixth of them appearing once. The same data also contributed to another study, on T cells expressing NK-cell markers.

Sequenced sample: CD8+ T cells sorted from blood. The receptors stem from a woman between 18 and 29 years old in good health.

Ten or more counts support this clonotype. This chain joins TRBV20-1 and TRBJ1-1; 9 bases are a match to TRBD1. Trimming at V came to 6 bases and at J to 3 bases, leaving 5 bases not matched to a gene. CDR1 DFQATT and CDR2 SNEGSKA come from the germline V gene (reference sequence). This CDR3 region has 13 residues. CDR3 in DNA: TGCAGTGCCCGGGGACAGGGACACACTGAAGCTTTCTTT. This translates into CSARGQGHTEAFF.

This clonotype was seen a handful of times. This may stem from a read error, because a much larger clone lies one nucleotide away. The chain uses TRBV20-1 and TRBJ2-1, with 7 bases aligning to TRBD2. Germline V lookup: CDR1 DFQATT, CDR2 SNEGSKA (reference sequence). V shed 1 base, J shed 3 bases, and the junction held 3 bases outside the gene matches. The CDR3 extends over 14 amino acids. CDR3 DNA sequence: TGCAGTGCTAGAGGGACTAGGGACTACAATGAGCAGTTCTTC. Translating gives CSARGTRDYNEQFF.

This clonotype was counted only a few times. V and J are TRBV4-3 and TRBJ2-1, with TRBD1 matching over 12 bases. J lost 9 bases, V lost 1 base, and 7 bases had no gene match. The germline CDR1 and CDR2 sequences are LGHNA and YSLEER. CDR3 length: 16 residues. The CDR3 region is CASSQVWDRGQGEQFF. The CDR3 DNA sequence: TGCGCCAGCAGCCAAGTGTGGGACAGGGGGCAGGGTGAGCAGTTCTTC.

This clonotype has at least ten counts. This chain joins TRBV7-9 and TRBJ2-1, with D possibly TRBD2 on 6 matching bases. The length of the CDR3 is 12 residues. Trimming cost V 8 bases and J 7 bases, with 12 bases left between them. Germline V lookup: CDR1 SEHNR, CDR2 FQNEAQ (reference sequence). The CDR3 region has the DNA TGTGCCAGCGGCACGGAGGGGAATGAGCAGTTCTTC. Amino acids: CASGTEGNEQFF.

The chain links TRBV11-2 to TRBJ1-2, with D unclear. CDR3 length: 11 residues. Per germline, CDR1 SGHAT and CDR2 FQNNGV. Trimming cost V 9 bases and J 0 bases, with 5 bases left between them. CDR3: CASASNYGYTF. For the CDR3, the DNA is TGTGCCAGTGCCTCTAACTATGGCTACACCTTC.

The V and J genes are TRBV6-5 and TRBJ1-1; D not certain. The CDR3 loop spans 17 amino acids. Between the trimmed V and J ends, which lost 0 bases and 1 base, there was a span of 15 bases. The germline CDR1 and CDR2 sequences are MNHEY and SVGAGI. The CDR3 DNA is TGTGCCAGCAGTTACTCGATCTGGGAGAATACGAACACTGAAGCTTTCTTT. Amino acid sequence: CASSYSIWENTNTEAFF.

This chain connects TRBV27 to TRBJ2-1; TRBD1 might be the D (6 bases). CDR3 length: 13 residues. CDR1 MNHEY and CDR2 SMNVEV come from the germline V gene (reference sequence). V lost 8 bases to trimming and J lost 0 bases, with 8 bases between them. CDR3: CASGQSSYNEQFF. DNA for the CDR3: TGTGCCAGCGGACAGAGCTCCTACAATGAGCAGTTCTTC.

This clonotype was recorded a few times. This chain joins TRBV5-1 and TRBJ2-4, with TRBD1 matching over 10 bases. The V and J ends lost 3 bases and 0 bases, in that order; junction bases with no gene match: 6. Germline values: CDR1 SGHRS, CDR2 YFSETQ. CDR3 length equals 17 residues. The CDR3 DNA is TGCGCCAGCAGCTGGGGGACAGGGGTGATAGCCAAAAACATTCAGTACTTC. Protein: CASSWGTGVIAKNIQYF.

In its sample, this clonotype was seen once. The chain uses TRBV6-1 and TRBJ2-3, with 7 bases identical to TRBD2. CDR1 and CDR2 from the germline V gene are MNHNS and SASEGT. The V gene end was trimmed by 10 bases and the J gene end by 5 bases; junction bases not matched to a gene: 12. This CDR3 spans 14 amino acids. CDR3 sequence: CATSWGGTGDTQYF. The CDR3 nucleotides are TGTGCCACCTCCTGGGGGGGTACCGGAGATACGCAGTATTTT.

V is TRBV7-9 and J is TRBJ1-4; TRBD1 might be the D (5 bases). V shed 5 bases and J shed 7 bases, with 14 bases lying between them. This CDR3 is built from 14 residues. Germline V gene sequence: CDR1 SEHNR, CDR2 FQNEAQ (reference sequence). The CDR3 region has the DNA TGTGCCAGCAGCCGTACAGGAGAACCTGAAAAACTGTTTTTT. Protein product: CASSRTGEPEKLFF. The entire variable domain, with the rest obtained from reference TRBV7-9 and TRBJ1-4, is as follows: DTGVSQNPRHKITKRGQNVTFRCDPISEHNRLYWYRQTLGQGPEFLTYFQNEAQLEKSRLLSDRFSAERPKGSFSTLEIQRTEQGDSAMYLCASSRTGEPEKLFFGSGTQLSVL.

The chain is built from TRBV11-2 and TRBJ2-5, with 9 bases aligning to TRBD1. CDR3 length equals 16 residues. Germline V gene data show CDR1 as SGHAT and CDR2 as FQNNGV. Losses at the gene ends were 4 bases for V and 5 bases for J; bases not matched to a gene: 11. Written as DNA, the CDR3 is TGTGCCAGCAGCTCGACCGGGACAGGGAGATGGGAGACCCAGTACTTC. Residues: CASSSTGTGRWETQYF.

In this sample, this clonotype turned up a few times. The V gene is TRBV27, the J gene TRBJ2-1; 7 bases map to TRBD2. V trimming: 3 bases; J trimming: 9 bases; junction bases outside the gene matches: 8. This CDR3 comprises 14 residues. Germline values: CDR1 MNHEY, CDR2 SMNVEV (reference sequence). The CDR3 reads CASSFGREQGEQFF. CDR3 nucleotides: TGTGCCAGCAGTTTCGGGCGGGAGCAGGGTGAGCAGTTCTTC.

This clonotype was seen a handful of times. The CDR3 here is CSARDRVVGHLYF. The CDR3 DNA reads as TGCAGTGCTAGAGATCGAGTAGTCGGTCACTTATACTTC. The chain recombines TRBV20-1 with TRBJ2-5; D gene uncertain. Trimming removed 0 bases from V and 14 bases from J, with 19 bases in between. This CDR3 comprises 13 residues. From germline, CDR1 is DFQATT and CDR2 SNEGSKA (reference sequence).

This clonotype was seen a handful of times. This chain connects TRBV10-3 to TRBJ2-7, with 7 bases identical to TRBD1. Germline V gene lookup returns CDR1 ENHRY and CDR2 SYGVKD. CDR3 length: 13 residues. J was trimmed by 1 base and V by 8 bases; bases with no gene match: 5. CDR3 region: CAIQGTVSYEQYF. DNA for the CDR3: TGTGCCATCCAAGGGACAGTATCCTACGAGCAGTACTTC.

V gene TRBV7-8 combines with J gene TRBJ1-1; D may be TRBD1 (5 bases). This CDR3 has 13 residues. Looked up from germline, CDR1 is SGHVS and CDR2 is FQNEAQ. V was pared by 10 bases and J by 4 bases, with 16 bases between. The CDR3 DNA is TGTGCCACCGAGGCGGGGGGGGTCACTGAAGCTTTCTTT. This translates into CATEAGGVTEAFF.

This clonotype has just a few counts. The CDR3 bases are TGCAGTGCTAGATCCCCCGTCCCTGGGGAGACCCAGTACTTC. This codes for CSARSPVPGETQYF. The gene calls are TRBV20-1 and TRBJ2-5; no reliable D call. CDR1 and CDR2 from the germline V gene are DFQATT and SNEGSKA (reference sequence). This CDR3 spans 14 amino acids. V lost 2 bases, J lost 5 bases, and 15 bases lay in between.

V gene TRBV6-1 combines with J gene TRBJ2-7, with D perhaps matching TRBD1 (6 bases). V lost 6 bases to trimming and J lost 7 bases, with 16 bases between them. Germline CDR1 and CDR2: MNHNS and SASEGT. The CDR3 sequence is 13 residues long. The CDR3 coding sequence is TGTGCCAGCAGCCAGGGGTGGCCTGGAGAGCAGTACTTC. Residues: CASSQGWPGEQYF.

V usage is TRBV7-9 and J usage is TRBJ2-5, with TRBD1 identical over 9 bases. The length of the CDR3 is 15 residues. V lost 4 bases to trimming and J lost 0 bases; unmatched junction nucleotides: 3. Germline CDR1 reads SEHNR; CDR2 reads FQNEAQ (reference sequence). In nucleotides, the CDR3 is TGTGCCAGCAGCTGGGACAGGGCTCACCAAGAGACCCAGTACTTC. Its protein product is CASSWDRAHQETQYF.

This clonotype has just a few counts. This chain joins TRBV4-2 and TRBJ2-7; D is unclear. Germline-derived CDR1 and CDR2 are LGHNA and YNFKEQ. There are 14 residues in the CDR3. The germline V and J ends were trimmed by 0 bases and 3 bases, with 9 bases remaining between them. The CDR3, as DNA: TGTGCCAGCAGCCAAGAACTACCGCGCTACGAGCAGTACTTC. Protein: CASSQELPRYEQYF.

This clonotype has a handful of counts. The chain links TRBV7-9 to TRBJ1-3; the match to TRBD1 covers 8 bases. In germline, CDR1 is SEHNR, CDR2 FQNEAQ (reference sequence). This CDR3 is built from 17 residues. Trimming removed 3 bases from V and 3 bases from J; junction bases left unmatched: 10. This chain's CDR3 is CASSLGLDRASGNTIYF. As DNA, the CDR3 is TGTGCCAGCAGCTTGGGGCTGGACAGGGCTAGTGGAAACACCATATATTTT.

A few counts support this clonotype. This rearrangement joins TRBV12-3 or TRBV12-4 to TRBJ2-7; the D gene is possibly TRBD1 (6 bases). V gave up 6 bases and J gave up 3 bases, with 15 bases separating them. The CDR3 is made up of 14 amino acids. The CDR3 here is CASSSFQGYYEQYF. CDR3 bases: TGTGCCAGCAGCTCTTTCCAGGGGTACTACGAGCAGTACTTC.

This clonotype was observed a handful of times. The rearrangement links TRBV6-1 to TRBJ2-3; D gene ambiguous. The germline gives CDR1 MNHNS, CDR2 SASEGT. The CDR3 is 14 amino acids. V was clipped by 6 bases and J by 6 bases, with 16 bases between them. The CDR3 loop reads CASSQAQASDTQYF. Here the CDR3 DNA reads TGTGCCAGCAGCCAGGCGCAGGCCTCCGATACGCAGTATTTT.

The J gene is TRBJ1-1, the V gene TRBV12-3 or TRBV12-4; TRBD1 aligns across 7 bases. There are 14 residues in the CDR3. Trimming at V came to 3 bases and at J to 4 bases, leaving 5 bases not matched to a gene. The CDR3 reads CASSFTPGGTEAFF. As DNA, the CDR3 is TGTGCCAGCAGTTTCACCCCAGGGGGCACTGAAGCTTTCTTT.

The V gene is TRBV14, the J gene TRBJ2-1, with TRBD2 matching over 10 bases. This CDR3 contains 14 residues. V lost 7 bases and J lost 7; bases outside the gene matches: 7. Germline values: CDR1 SGHDN, CDR2 FVKESK. In DNA, the CDR3 is TGTGCCAGCAAGGTAGCGGGAGGTGTTAATGAGCAGTTCTTC. The encoded protein is CASKVAGGVNEQFF.

This clonotype showed up many times. The CDR3 DNA is TGTGCCACCGGGTATACAAACATTCAGTACTTC. This codes for CATGYTNIQYF. The chain joins TRBV6-6 to TRBJ2-4, with D unresolved. The CDR3 is 11 amino acids. V was shortened by 10 bases and J by 6 bases, with 10 bases between the two germline ends. The V gene's germline CDR1 is MNHNY and CDR2 SVGAGI (reference sequence).

The chain is built from TRBV9 and TRBJ2-3, with 10 bases aligning to TRBD2. Germline CDR1 reads SGDLS; CDR2 reads YYNGEE. The CDR3 has 19 residues. Germline trimming cut 4 bases from V and 2 bases from J; bases unmatched to any gene: 16. CDR3 DNA sequence: TGTGCCAGCAGCCCACGTGGTTTGAAAAGCGGGGGGGCCACAGATACGCAGTATTTT. Translated: CASSPRGLKSGGATDTQYF.

This clonotype has only a few counts. Written as DNA, the CDR3 is TGTGCCAGCTATCCCAATAAGGACTATGGCTACACCTTC. Translated, it gives CASYPNKDYGYTF. The V call is TRBV7-2, the J call TRBJ1-2, with unresolved D. Looked up from germline, CDR1 is SGHTA and CDR2 is FQGNSA. The CDR3 totals 13 residues. V dropped 8 bases and J dropped 3 bases, with 13 bases sitting between them.

The gene calls are TRBV7-9 and TRBJ2-3; the match to TRBD2 covers 7 bases. Germline V CDR1 and CDR2: SEHNR, FQNEAQ (reference sequence). The CDR3 loop spans 15 amino acids. V was clipped by 3 bases and J by 2 bases; unmatched bases: 5. CDR3 sequence (DNA): TGTGCCAGCAGCTTTGAGCGGGGAATCACAGATACGCAGTATTTT. Its translation is CASSFERGITDTQYF.

This sequence joins TRBV7-9 and TRBJ2-3; D unresolved. The length of the CDR3 is 13 residues. In germline, CDR1 is SEHNR, CDR2 FQNEAQ (reference sequence). V shed 5 bases and J shed 0 bases, with 6 bases lying between them. The CDR3 loop is CASSPDSTDTQYF. Written as DNA, the CDR3 is TGTGCCAGCAGCCCGGATAGCACAGATACGCAGTATTTT.

J is TRBJ2-1 and V is TRBV3-1; 7 bases are shared with TRBD2. Germline loops: CDR1 LGHDT, CDR2 YNNKEL (reference sequence). This CDR3 is built from 14 residues. After removal of 5 bases from V and 3 bases from J, the junction contained 4 bases not matched to a gene. The CDR3 region is CASSTGGVYNEQFF. CDR3 coding DNA: TGTGCCAGCAGCACGGGGGGAGTCTACAATGAGCAGTTCTTC.